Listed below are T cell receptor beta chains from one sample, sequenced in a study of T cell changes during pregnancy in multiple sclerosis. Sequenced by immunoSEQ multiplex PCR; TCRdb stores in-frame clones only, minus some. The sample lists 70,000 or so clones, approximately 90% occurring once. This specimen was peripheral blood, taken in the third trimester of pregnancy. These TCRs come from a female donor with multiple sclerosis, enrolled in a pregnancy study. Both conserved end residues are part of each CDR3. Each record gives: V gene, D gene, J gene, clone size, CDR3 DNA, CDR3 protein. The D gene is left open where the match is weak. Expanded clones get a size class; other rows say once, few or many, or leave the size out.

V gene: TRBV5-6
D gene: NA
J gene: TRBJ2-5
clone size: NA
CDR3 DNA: TGTGCCAGCAGCTTGAAGGACTGGTACCAAGAGACCCAGTACTTC
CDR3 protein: CASSLKDWYQETQYF

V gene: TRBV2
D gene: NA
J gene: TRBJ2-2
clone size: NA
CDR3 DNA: TGTGCCAGCAGCGGGGGGAACACCGGGGAGCTGTTTTTT
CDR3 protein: CASSGGNTGELFF

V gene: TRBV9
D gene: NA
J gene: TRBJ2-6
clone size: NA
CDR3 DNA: TGTGCCAGCAGCCCTGCTGCAGGCCCGAGGGCCGGGGCCAACGTCCTGACTTTC
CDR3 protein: CASSPAAGPRAGANVLTF

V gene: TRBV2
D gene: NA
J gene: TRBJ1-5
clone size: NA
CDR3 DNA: TGTGCCAGCAGTGAGGGGGCGCGGAATCAGCCCCAGCATTTT
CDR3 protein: CASSEGARNQPQHF

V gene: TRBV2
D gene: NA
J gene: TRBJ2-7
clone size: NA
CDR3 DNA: TGTGCCAGCAGTGAAATAGGAAGGGGGTCCTACGAGCAGTACTTC
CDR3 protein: CASSEIGRGSYEQYF

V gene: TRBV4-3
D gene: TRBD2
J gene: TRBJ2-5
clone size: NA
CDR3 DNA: TGCGCCAGCAGCCACAGACCTAGCGGGGGAGCCTGGGAGACCCAGTACTTC
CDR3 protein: CASSHRPSGGAWETQYF

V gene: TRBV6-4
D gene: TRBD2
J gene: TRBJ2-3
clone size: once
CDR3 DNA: TGTGCCAGCAGTGACTCAGGGACTAGCGGGGCAGATACGCAGTATTTT
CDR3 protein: CASSDSGTSGADTQYF

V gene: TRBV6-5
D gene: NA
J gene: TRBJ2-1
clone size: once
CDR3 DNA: TGTGCCAGCGGAGCTTTTCTCTACAATGAGCAGTTCTTC
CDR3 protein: CASGAFLYNEQFF

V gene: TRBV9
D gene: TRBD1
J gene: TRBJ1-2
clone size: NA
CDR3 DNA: TGTGCCAGCAGCGTAGGGACAGGGGGGTTGTATGGCTACACCTTC
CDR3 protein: CASSVGTGGLYGYTF

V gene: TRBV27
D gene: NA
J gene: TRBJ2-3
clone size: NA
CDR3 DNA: TGTGCCAGCAGGACTAGCACAGATACGCAGTATTTT
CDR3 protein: CASRTSTDTQYF

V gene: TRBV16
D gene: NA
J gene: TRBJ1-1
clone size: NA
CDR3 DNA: TGTGCCAGCAGCTTTACAGGCATTGAAGCTTTCTTT
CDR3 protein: CASSFTGIEAFF

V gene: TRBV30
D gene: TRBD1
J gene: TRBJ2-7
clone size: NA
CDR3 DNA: TGTGCCTGGAGTCTCGGGACAGGGGGCAGGGAGCAGTACTTC
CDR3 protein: CAWSLGTGGREQYF

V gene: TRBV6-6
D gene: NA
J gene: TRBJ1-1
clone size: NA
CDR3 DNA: TGTGCCAGCAGTTACACACTCGGAGGGATAACTGAAGCTTTCTTT
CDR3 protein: CASSYTLGGITEAFF

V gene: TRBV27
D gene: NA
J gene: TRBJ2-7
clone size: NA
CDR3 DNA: TGTGCCAGCAGTTTTTCCACCGGCTCCTACGAGCAGTACTTC
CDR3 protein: CASSFSTGSYEQYF

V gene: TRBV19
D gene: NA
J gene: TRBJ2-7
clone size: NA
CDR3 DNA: TGTGCCAGTAGCCCGGACAGCTACGAGCAGTACTTC
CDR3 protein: CASSPDSYEQYF

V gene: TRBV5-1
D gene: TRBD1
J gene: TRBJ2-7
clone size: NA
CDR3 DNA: TGCGCCAGCAGCTTGGCCGGACAGGGACCCTACGAGCAGTACTTC
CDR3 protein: CASSLAGQGPYEQYF

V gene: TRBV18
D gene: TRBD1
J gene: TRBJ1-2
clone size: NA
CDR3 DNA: TGTGCCAGCTCACGGGACAGATTTAACTATGGCTACACCTTC
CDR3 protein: CASSRDRFNYGYTF

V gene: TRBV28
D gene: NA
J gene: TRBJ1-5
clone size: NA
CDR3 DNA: TGTGCCAGCAGTTTTAGCAGGGGAATTAGTCAGCCCCAGCATTTT
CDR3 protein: CASSFSRGISQPQHF

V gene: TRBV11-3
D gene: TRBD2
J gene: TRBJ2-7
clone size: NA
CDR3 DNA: TGTGCCAGCAGCCCTGGGGGGGGAGCCTACGAGCAGTACTTC
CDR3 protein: CASSPGGGAYEQYF

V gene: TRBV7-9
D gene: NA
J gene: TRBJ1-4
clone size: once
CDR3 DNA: TGTGCCAGCAGCTTAGGCGGAGGTTGGGAAAAACTGTTTTTT
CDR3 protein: CASSLGGGWEKLFF

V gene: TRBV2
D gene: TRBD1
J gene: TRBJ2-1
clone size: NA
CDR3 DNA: TGTGCCAGTAAGAGACAGGGCCCCTACAATGAGCAGTTCTTC
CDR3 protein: CASKRQGPYNEQFF

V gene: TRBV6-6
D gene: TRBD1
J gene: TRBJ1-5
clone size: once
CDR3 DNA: TGTGCCAGCAGTTCCGGACAGGTCAGCAATCAGCCCCAGCATTTT
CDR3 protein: CASSSGQVSNQPQHF

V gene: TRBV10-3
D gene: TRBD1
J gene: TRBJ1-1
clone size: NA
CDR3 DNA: TGTGCCATCAGTGAGACTCCGGGACAGACATTGAACACTGAAGCTTTCTTT
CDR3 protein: CAISETPGQTLNTEAFF

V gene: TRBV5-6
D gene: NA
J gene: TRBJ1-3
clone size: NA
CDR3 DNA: TGTGCCAGCAGCGCCACTTGGAGTGGAAACACCATATATTTT
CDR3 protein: CASSATWSGNTIYF

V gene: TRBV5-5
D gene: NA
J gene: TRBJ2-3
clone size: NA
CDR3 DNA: TGTGCCAGCAGCTTGGCGGGTTATGCAGATACGCAGTATTTT
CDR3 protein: CASSLAGYADTQYF

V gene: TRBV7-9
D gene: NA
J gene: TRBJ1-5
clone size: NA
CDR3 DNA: TGTGCCAGCGGCGACAATACTTTCAATCAGCCCCAGCATTTT
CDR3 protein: CASGDNTFNQPQHF

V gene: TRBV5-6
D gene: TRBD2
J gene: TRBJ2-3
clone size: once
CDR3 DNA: TGTGCCAGCGCGGGGGGGGTGGGCACAGATACGCAGTATTTT
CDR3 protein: CASAGGVGTDTQYF

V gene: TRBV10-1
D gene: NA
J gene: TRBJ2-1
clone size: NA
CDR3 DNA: TGCGCCAGCAGTGGGGGGCGAGAGCAGTTCTTC
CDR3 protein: CASSGGREQFF

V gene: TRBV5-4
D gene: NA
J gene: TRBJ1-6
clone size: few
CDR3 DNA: TGTGCCAGCAGCTGGGGGAGGGGTAATTCACCCCTCCACTTT
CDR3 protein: CASSWGRGNSPLHF

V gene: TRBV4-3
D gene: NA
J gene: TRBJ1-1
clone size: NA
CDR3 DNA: TGCGCCAGCAGCTCCCAGGGGATTCGGAACACTGAAGCTTTCTTT
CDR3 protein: CASSSQGIRNTEAFF

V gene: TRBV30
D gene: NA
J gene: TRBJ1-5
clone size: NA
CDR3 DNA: TGTGCCTGGAGCCAGGCGGGCAACAATCAGCCCCAGCATTTT
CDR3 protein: CAWSQAGNNQPQHF

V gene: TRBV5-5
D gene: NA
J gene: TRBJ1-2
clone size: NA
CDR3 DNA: TGTGCCAGCAGCTTCAGGGTATGGAATGGCTACACCTTC
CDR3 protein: CASSFRVWNGYTF

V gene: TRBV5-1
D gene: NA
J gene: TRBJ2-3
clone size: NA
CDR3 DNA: TGCGCCAGCAGCTTGGTCCCCACTAGCACAGATACGCAGTATTTT
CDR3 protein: CASSLVPTSTDTQYF

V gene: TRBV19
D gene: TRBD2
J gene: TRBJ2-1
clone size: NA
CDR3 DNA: TGTGCCAGTAGGTGGAGCGGGGGGGCCAATGAGCAGTTCTTC
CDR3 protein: CASRWSGGANEQFF

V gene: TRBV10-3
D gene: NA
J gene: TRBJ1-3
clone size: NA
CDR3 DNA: TGTGCCATCAAAGCCGTCTCTGGAAACACCATATATTTT
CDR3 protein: CAIKAVSGNTIYF

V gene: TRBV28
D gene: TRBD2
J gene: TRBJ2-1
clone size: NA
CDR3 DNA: TGTGCCAGCAGCCATAAATTCCCGGGACTAGCGGGGAAGTACAATGAGCAGTTCTTC
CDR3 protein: CASSHKFPGLAGKYNEQFF

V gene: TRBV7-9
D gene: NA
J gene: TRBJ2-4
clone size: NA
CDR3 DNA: TGTGCCAGCAGCCGAGGGATTTCGGGGATTCAGTACTTC
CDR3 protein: CASSRGISGIQYF

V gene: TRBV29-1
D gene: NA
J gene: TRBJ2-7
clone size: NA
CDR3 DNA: TGCAGCGTTGTGCCACAGCCATACGAGCAGTACTTC
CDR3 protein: CSVVPQPYEQYF

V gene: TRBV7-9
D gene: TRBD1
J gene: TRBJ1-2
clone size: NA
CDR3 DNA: TGTGCCAGCAGCTGGCCATCCCAGGGACAGGGGAACTATGGCTACACCTTC
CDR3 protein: CASSWPSQGQGNYGYTF

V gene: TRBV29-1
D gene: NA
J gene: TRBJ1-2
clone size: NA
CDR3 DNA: TGCAGCGTTGACACAGGGAACCTTTTCCCCTACACCTTC
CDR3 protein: CSVDTGNLFPYTF

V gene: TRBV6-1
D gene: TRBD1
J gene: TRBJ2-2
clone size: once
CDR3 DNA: TGTGCCAGCACGGGACAGCCTTTCGCCACCGGGGAGCTGTTTTTT
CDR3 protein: CASTGQPFATGELFF

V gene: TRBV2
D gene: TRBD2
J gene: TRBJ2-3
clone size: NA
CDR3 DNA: TGTGCCAGCAGGTGGCTAGCGGGGTTGAGCACAGATACGCAGTATTTT
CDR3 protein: CASRWLAGLSTDTQYF

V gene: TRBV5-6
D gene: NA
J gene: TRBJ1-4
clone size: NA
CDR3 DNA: TGTGCCAGCAGCTTGATGGGGCACGATGAAAAACTGTTTTTT
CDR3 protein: CASSLMGHDEKLFF

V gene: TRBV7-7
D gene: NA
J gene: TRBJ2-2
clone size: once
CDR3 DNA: TGTGCTAGCAGCTTACAGGGGAACACCGGGGAGCTGTTTTTT
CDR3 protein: CASSLQGNTGELFF